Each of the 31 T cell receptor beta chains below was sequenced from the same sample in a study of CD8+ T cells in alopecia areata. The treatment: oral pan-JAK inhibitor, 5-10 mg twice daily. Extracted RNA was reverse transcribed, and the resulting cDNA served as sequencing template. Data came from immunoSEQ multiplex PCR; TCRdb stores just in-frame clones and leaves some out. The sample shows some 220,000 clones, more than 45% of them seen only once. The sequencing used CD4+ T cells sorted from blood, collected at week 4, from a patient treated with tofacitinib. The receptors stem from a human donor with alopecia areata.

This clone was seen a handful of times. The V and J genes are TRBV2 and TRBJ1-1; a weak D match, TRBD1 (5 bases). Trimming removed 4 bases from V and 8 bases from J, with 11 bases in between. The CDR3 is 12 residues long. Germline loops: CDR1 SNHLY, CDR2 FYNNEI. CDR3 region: CASSGVGAEAFF. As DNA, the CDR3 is TGTGCCAGCAGTGGCGTCGGGGCCGAAGCTTTCTTT. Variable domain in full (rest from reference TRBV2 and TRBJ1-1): EPEVTQTPSHQVTQMGQEVILRCVPISNHLYFYWYRQILGQKVEFLVSFYNNEISEKSEIFDDQFSVERPDGSNFTLKIRSTKLEDSAMYFCASSGVGAEAFFGQGTRLTVV.

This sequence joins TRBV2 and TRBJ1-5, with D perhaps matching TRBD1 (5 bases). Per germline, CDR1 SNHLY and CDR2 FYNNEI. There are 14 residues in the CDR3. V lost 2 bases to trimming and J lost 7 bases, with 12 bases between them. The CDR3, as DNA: TGTGCCAGCAGTGAAAGCAGGGAATACCAGCCCCAGCATTTT. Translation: CASSESREYQPQHF.

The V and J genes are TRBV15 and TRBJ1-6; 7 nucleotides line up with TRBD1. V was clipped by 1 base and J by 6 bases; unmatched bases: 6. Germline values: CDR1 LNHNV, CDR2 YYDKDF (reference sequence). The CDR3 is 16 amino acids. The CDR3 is CATSRATGRGNSPLHF. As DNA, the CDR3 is TGTGCCACCAGCAGAGCGACAGGGAGGGGTAATTCACCCCTCCACTTT.

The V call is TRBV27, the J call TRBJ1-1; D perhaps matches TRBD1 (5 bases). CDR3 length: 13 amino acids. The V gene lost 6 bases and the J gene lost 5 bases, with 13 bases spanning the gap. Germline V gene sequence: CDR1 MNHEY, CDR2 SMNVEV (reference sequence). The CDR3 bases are TGTGCCAGCAGAAGCCCAGGGAAGACTGAAGCTTTCTTT. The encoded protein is CASRSPGKTEAFF.

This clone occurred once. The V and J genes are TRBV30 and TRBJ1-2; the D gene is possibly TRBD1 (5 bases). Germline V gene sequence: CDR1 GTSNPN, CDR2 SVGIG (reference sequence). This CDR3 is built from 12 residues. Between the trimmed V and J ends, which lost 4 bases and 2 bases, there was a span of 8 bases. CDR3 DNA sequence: TGTGCCTGGATCGCAGGGAACTATGGCTACACCTTC. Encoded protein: CAWIAGNYGYTF.

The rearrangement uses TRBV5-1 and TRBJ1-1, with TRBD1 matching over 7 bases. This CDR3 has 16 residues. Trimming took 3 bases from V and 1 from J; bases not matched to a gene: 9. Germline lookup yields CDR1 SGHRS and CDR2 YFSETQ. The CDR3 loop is CASSSDRELKNTEAFF. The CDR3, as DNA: TGCGCCAGCAGCTCCGACAGGGAATTAAAGAACACTGAAGCTTTCTTT.

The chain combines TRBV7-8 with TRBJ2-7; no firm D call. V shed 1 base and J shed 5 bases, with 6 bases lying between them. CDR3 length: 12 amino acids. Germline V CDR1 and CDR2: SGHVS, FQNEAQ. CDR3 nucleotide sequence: TGTGCCAGCAGCTTAGTCTACGACGAGCAGTACTTC. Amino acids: CASSLVYDEQYF.

The CDR3 spells CSVGTEGPSRGYTF. The CDR3 bases are TGCAGCGTTGGGACGGAGGGTCCGTCTAGGGGCTACACCTTC. The chain couples TRBV29-1 to TRBJ1-2; no clear D. Germline assignment: CDR1 SQVTM and CDR2 ANQGSEA. The CDR3 spans 14 residues. V was trimmed by 4 bases and J by 8 bases, leaving 20 bases between them. Full variable domain (outside the CDR3, taken from reference TRBV29-1 and TRBJ1-2): SAVISQKPSRDICQRGTSLTIQCQVDSQVTMMFWYRQQPGQSLTLIATANQGSEATYESGFVIDKFPISRPNLTFSTLTVSNMSPEDSSIYLCSVGTEGPSRGYTFGSGTRLTVV.

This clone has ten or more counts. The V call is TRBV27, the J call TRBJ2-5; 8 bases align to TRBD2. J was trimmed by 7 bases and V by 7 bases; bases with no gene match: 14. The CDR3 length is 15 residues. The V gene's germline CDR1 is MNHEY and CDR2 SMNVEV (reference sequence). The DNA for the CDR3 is TGTGCCAGCACTCCGGGACTAGGGACCCCAGGGACCCAGTACTTC. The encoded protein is CASTPGLGTPGTQYF.

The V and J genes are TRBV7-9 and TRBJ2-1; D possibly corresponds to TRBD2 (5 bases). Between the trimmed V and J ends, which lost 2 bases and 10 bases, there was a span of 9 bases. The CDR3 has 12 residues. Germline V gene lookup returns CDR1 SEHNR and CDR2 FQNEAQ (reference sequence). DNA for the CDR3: TGTGCCAGCAGCTTACGATCGGGGGAGCAGTTCTTC. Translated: CASSLRSGEQFF.

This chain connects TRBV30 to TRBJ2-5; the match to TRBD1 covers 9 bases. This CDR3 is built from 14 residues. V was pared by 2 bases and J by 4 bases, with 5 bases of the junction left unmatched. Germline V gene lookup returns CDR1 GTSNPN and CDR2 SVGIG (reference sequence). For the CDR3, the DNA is TGTGCCTGGAGTTTCGACAGGGGGAGAGAGACCCAGTACTTC. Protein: CAWSFDRGRETQYF.

CDR3 DNA: TGTGCCAGCAGCCGACTGGACGGGGCACAAGAGACCCAGTACTTC. Residues: CASSRLDGAQETQYF. V is TRBV9 and J is TRBJ2-5; D may correspond to TRBD1 or TRBD2 (5 bases each). Germline V lookup: CDR1 SGDLS, CDR2 YYNGEE. This CDR3 spans 15 amino acids. V was pared by 4 bases and J by 2 bases, with 15 bases between.

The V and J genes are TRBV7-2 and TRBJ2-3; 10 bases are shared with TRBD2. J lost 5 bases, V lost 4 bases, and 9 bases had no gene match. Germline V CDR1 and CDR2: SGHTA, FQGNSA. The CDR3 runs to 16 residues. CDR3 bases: TGTGCCAGCAGCTCTACCAGCGGGGGGGCAATAGATACGCAGTATTTT. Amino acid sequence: CASSSTSGGAIDTQYF.

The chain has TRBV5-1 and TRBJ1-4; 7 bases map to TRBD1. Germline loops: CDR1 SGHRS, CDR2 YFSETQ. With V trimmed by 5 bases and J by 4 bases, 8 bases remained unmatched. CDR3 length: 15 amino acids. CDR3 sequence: CASSEGAHVNEKLFF. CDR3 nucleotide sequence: TGCGCCAGCAGTGAGGGGGCGCATGTTAATGAAAAACTGTTTTTT.

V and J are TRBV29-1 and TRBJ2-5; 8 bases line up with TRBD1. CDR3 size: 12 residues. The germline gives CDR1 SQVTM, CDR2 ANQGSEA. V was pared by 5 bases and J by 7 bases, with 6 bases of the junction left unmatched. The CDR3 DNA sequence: TGCAGCGTTAATGACAGGGGTACGACCCAGTACTTC. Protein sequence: CSVNDRGTTQYF.

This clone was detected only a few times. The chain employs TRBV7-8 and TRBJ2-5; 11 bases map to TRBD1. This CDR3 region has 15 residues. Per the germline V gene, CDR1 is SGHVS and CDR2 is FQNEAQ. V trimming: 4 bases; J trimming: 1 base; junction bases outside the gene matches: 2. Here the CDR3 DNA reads TGTGCCAGCAGCTCCGGGACAGGGGGCCAAGAGACCCAGTACTTC. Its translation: CASSSGTGGQETQYF.

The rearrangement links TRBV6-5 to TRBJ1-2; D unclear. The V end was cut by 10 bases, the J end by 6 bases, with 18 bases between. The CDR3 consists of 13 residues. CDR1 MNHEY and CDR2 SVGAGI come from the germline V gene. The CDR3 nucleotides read TGTGCCACATACAGAGTCGGGCGAGATGGCTACACCTTC. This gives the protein CATYRVGRDGYTF.

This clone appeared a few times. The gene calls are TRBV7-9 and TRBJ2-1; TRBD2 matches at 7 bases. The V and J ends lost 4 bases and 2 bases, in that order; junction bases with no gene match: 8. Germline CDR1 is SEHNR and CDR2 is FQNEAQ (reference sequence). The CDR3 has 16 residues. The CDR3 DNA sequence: TGTGCCAGCAGCTCCGGCGGGACTATTACCTACAATGAGCAGTTCTTC. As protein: CASSSGGTITYNEQFF.

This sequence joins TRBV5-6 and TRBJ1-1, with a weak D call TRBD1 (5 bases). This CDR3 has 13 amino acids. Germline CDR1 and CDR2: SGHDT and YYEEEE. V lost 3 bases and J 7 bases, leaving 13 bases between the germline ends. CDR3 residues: CASSSDRYHEAFF. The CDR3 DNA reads TGTGCCAGCAGCTCCGACAGATACCATGAAGCTTTCTTT.

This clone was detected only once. The CDR3: CASSVGQGRSMPQYF. In nucleotides, the CDR3 is TGTGCCAGCAGTGTTGGACAGGGTCGCTCTATGCCCCAGTACTTC. The J gene is TRBJ2-5, the V gene TRBV6-1, with 8 positions matching TRBD1. V lost 4 bases to trimming and J lost 9 bases; unmatched junction nucleotides: 13. The germline CDR1 and CDR2 sequences are MNHNS and SASEGT. The CDR3 runs to 15 residues.

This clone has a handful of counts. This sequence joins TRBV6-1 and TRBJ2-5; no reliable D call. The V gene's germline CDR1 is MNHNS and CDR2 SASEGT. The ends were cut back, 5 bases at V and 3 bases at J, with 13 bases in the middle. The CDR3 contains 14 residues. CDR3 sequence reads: CASSPLDTEETQYF. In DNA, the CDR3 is TGTGCCAGCAGTCCACTGGATACTGAAGAGACCCAGTACTTC.

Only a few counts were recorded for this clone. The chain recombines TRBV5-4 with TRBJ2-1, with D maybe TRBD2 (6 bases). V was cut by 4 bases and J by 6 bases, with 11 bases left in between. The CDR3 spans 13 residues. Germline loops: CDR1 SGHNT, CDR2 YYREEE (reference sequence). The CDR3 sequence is CASSTLAINEQFF. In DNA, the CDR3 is TGTGCCAGCAGCACCCTAGCGATCAATGAGCAGTTCTTC.

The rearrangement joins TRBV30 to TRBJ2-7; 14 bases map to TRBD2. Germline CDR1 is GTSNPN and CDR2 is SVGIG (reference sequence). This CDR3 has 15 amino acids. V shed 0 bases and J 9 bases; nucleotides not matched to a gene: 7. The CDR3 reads CAWSVGTSGGRGQYF. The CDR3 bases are TGTGCCTGGAGTGTGGGGACTAGCGGGGGTCGTGGGCAGTACTTC.

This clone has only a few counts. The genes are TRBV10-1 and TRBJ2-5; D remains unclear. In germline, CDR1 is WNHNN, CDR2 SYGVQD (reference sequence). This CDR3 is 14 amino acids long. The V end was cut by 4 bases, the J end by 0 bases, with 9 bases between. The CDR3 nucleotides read TGCGCCAGCAGTGCAAATGCCAACCAAGAGACCCAGTACTTC. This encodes CASSANANQETQYF.

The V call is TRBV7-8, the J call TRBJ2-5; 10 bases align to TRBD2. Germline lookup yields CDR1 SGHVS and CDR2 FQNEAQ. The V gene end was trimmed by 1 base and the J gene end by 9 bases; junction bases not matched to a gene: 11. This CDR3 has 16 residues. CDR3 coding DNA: TGTGCCAGCAGCTTAGAGGCTAGCGGGGGCCCAGGGTCCCAGTACTTC. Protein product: CASSLEASGGPGSQYF.

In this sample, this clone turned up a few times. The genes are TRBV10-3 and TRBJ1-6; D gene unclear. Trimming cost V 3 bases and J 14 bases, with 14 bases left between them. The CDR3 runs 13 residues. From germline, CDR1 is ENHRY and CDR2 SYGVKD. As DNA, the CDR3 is TGTGCCATCAGTGAAGGGTCAGGTATATCCCTCCACTTT. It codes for CAISEGSGISLHF.

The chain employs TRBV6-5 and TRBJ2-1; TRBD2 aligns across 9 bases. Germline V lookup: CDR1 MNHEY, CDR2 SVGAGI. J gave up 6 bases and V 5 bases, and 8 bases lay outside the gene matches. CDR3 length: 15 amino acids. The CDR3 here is CASSVTGLASNEQFF. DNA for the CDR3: TGTGCCAGCAGTGTAACGGGACTAGCAAGCAATGAGCAGTTCTTC.

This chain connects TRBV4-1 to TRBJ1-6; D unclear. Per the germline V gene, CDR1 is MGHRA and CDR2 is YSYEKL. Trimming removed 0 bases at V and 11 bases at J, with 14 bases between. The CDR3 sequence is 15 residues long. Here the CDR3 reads CASSQDGGFRPPLHF. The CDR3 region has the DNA TGCGCCAGCAGCCAAGATGGCGGGTTTAGGCCACCCCTCCACTTT.

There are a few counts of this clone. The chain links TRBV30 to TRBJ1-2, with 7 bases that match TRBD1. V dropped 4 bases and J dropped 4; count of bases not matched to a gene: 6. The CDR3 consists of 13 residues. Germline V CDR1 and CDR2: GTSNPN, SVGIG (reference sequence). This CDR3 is CAWTPGQSYGYTF. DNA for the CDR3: TGTGCCTGGACTCCGGGACAGTCCTATGGCTACACCTTC.

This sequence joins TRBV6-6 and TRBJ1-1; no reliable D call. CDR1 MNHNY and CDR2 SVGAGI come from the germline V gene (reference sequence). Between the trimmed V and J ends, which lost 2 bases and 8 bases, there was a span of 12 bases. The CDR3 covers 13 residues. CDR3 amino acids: CASSYPGSGEAFF. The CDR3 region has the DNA TGTGCCAGCAGTTACCCGGGGTCGGGAGAAGCTTTCTTT.

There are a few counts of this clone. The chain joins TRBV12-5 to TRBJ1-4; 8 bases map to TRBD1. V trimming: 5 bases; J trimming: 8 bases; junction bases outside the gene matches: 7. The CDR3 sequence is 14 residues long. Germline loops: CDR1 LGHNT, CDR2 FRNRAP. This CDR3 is CASGRGQVEEKLFF. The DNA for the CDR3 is TGTGCTAGTGGTAGGGGACAGGTTGAAGAAAAACTGTTTTTT. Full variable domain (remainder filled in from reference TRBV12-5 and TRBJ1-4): DARVTQTPRHKVTEMGQEVTMRCQPILGHNTVFWYRQTMMQGLELLAYFRNRAPLDDSGMPKDRFSAEMPDATLATLKIQPSEPRDSAVYFCASGRGQVEEKLFFGSGTQLSVL.